These 13 T cell receptor beta chains share one sample of origin, sequenced in a study of cytomegalovirus exposure and HLA in healthy donors. In the PCR, 60 Vbeta and 13 Jbeta primers were used. Some clones are missing from TCRdb's copy, which holds only in-frame ones; the method was immunoSEQ multiplex PCR. Found here are more than 40,000 clones; the top ten clones hold roughly 0.99%. The sequenced material came from PBMCs. Receptors originate from a woman aged 40 to 55 in good health and CMV-seronegative.

This chain connects TRBV5-1 to TRBJ1-1; perhaps TRBD1 as D (5 bases). Per germline, CDR1 SGHRS and CDR2 YFSETQ. Between the trimmed V and J ends, which lost 3 bases and 7 bases, there was a span of 16 bases. The CDR3 sequence is 14 residues long. CDR3 loop: CASSYRGTGDEAFF. Here the CDR3 DNA reads TGCGCCAGCAGCTACCGGGGGACGGGCGATGAAGCTTTCTTT.

The rearrangement links TRBV19 to TRBJ1-4; D ambiguous. Trimming stripped 2 bases from V and 0 bases from J, with 13 bases between. Germline values: CDR1 LNHDA, CDR2 SQIVND (reference sequence). This CDR3 has 17 residues. CDR3: CASSIRPREATNEKLFF. CDR3 DNA sequence: TGTGCCAGTAGTATAAGACCCCGAGAGGCAACTAATGAAAAACTGTTTTTT. The variable domain in full, completed from reference TRBV19 and TRBJ1-4, reads DGGITQSPKYLFRKEGQNVTLSCEQNLNHDAMYWYRQDPGQGLRLIYYSQIVNDFQKGDIAEGYSVSREKKESFPLTVTSAQKNPTAFYLCASSIRPREATNEKLFFGSGTQLSVL.

The V gene is TRBV2, the J gene TRBJ2-2; 7 positions match TRBD1. V gave up 6 bases and J gave up 0 bases; unmatched junction bases: 4. The CDR3 loop spans 15 amino acids. Germline loops: CDR1 SNHLY, CDR2 FYNNEI. The CDR3 protein is CASRSGTANTGELFF. CDR3 in DNA: TGTGCCAGCAGGTCCGGGACAGCGAACACCGGGGAGCTGTTTTTT.

The chain uses TRBV28 and TRBJ2-2, with 11 positions matching TRBD2. J was trimmed by 4 bases and V by 5 bases; bases with no gene match: 3. The germline CDR1 and CDR2 sequences are MDHEN and SYDVKM. The CDR3 extends over 15 amino acids. CDR3 sequence (DNA): TGTGCCAGCAGTATCCTAGCGGGAGGCACCGGGGAGCTGTTTTTT. Its protein product is CASSILAGGTGELFF.

V gene TRBV28 combines with J gene TRBJ2-5, with a possible D match to TRBD2 (6 bases). Germline V gene data show CDR1 as MDHEN and CDR2 as SYDVKM. CDR3 length: 15 residues. The V gene lost 5 bases and the J gene lost 7 bases, with 20 bases spanning the gap. In DNA, the CDR3 is TGTGCCAGCAGTAGCCTCCGCGGGGTTGGTGGGACCCAGTACTTC. Translation: CASSSLRGVGGTQYF.

The gene calls are TRBV11-1 and TRBJ2-7; the D is unclear. The germline gives CDR1 SGHAT, CDR2 FQDESV (reference sequence). The ends were cut back, 0 bases at V and 0 bases at J, with 9 bases in the middle. The CDR3 contains 15 residues. CDR3 amino acids: CASSLAPQASYEQYF. The CDR3 bases are TGTGCCAGCAGCTTAGCACCCCAGGCCTCCTACGAGCAGTACTTC.

The rearrangement uses TRBV7-2 and TRBJ1-5; D is ambiguous. Germline CDR1 reads SGHTA; CDR2 reads FQGNSA. This CDR3 is 13 amino acids long. V shed 2 bases and J shed 9 bases, with 11 bases lying between them. CDR3 nucleotide sequence: TGTGCCAGCAGCTTAAAGCCTCGGGGGCCCCAGCATTTT. This encodes CASSLKPRGPQHF.

Details on this clone: The junction does not match germline at one end; this may be a read error. The rearrangement joins TRBV5-5 to TRBJ2-3, with TRBD2 matching over 7 bases. This CDR3 has 16 amino acids. Germline values: CDR1 SGHKS, CDR2 YYEKEE (reference sequence). CDR3 protein: CASRLVPSGFTDTQYF. CDR3 nucleotides: TGTGCCAGCAGATTGGTGCCTAGCGGATTCACAGATACGCAGTATTTT.

The rearrangement uses TRBV6-4 and TRBJ2-7, with TRBD1 matching 9 bases. The CDR3 is made up of 15 amino acids. The junction had 15 bases not matched to a gene; V was cut back by 6 bases and J by 9 bases. CDR1 MRHNA and CDR2 SNTAGT come from the germline V gene. CDR3 DNA: TGTGCCAGCAGGGGGTCTAGGACAGGGGCCTGTGGGCAGTACTTC. Translating it yields CASRGSRTGACGQYF.

Notes on this clone: A junction boundary mismatches the germline segment, possibly from a read error. This sequence joins TRBV7-9 and TRBJ2-3, with D unresolved. Germline CDR1 and CDR2: SEHNR and FQNEAQ (reference sequence). This CDR3 comprises 15 residues. The CDR3 DNA follows: TGTGCCAGCAGTCCCGGAACGGAAAGCACAGATAAGCAGTATTTT. Translated, it gives CASSPGTESTDKQYF.

The chain joins TRBV5-4 to TRBJ2-7, with 11 positions matching TRBD2. Looked up from germline, CDR1 is SGHNT and CDR2 is YYREEE (reference sequence). Trimming removed 3 bases from V and 3 bases from J; junction bases left unmatched: 5. The CDR3 is 15 amino acids. This CDR3 is CASSSGTSGIYEQYF. The CDR3 nucleotides read TGTGCCAGCAGCTCCGGGACTAGCGGAATCTACGAGCAGTACTTC. Complete variable domain (other parts from reference TRBV5-4 and TRBJ2-7): ETGVTQSPTHLIKTRGQQVTLRCSSQSGHNTVSWYQQALGQGPQFIFQYYREEENGRGNFPPRFSGLQFPNYSSELNVNALELDDSALYLCASSSGTSGIYEQYFGPGTRLTVT.

The chain couples TRBV5-1 to TRBJ1-4, with 7 bases that match TRBD1. The CDR3 is 14 amino acids. V was clipped by 3 bases and J by 7 bases; unmatched bases: 6. CDR1 is SGHRS and CDR2 is YFSETQ in the germline V gene. The CDR3 DNA follows: TGCGCCAGCAGCTACCAGGGGGACGGTGAAAAACTGTTTTTT. As protein: CASSYQGDGEKLFF.

The CDR3, as DNA: TGTGCCAGCAGCTTTCCGACAGGGACGGGCCAGCCCCAGCATTTT. This codes for CASSFPTGTGQPQHF. The chain has TRBV28 and TRBJ1-5; TRBD1 aligns across 7 bases. The germline CDR1 and CDR2 sequences are MDHEN and SYDVKM. The CDR3 extends over 15 amino acids. V shed 6 bases, J shed 7 bases, and the junction held 12 bases outside the gene matches.